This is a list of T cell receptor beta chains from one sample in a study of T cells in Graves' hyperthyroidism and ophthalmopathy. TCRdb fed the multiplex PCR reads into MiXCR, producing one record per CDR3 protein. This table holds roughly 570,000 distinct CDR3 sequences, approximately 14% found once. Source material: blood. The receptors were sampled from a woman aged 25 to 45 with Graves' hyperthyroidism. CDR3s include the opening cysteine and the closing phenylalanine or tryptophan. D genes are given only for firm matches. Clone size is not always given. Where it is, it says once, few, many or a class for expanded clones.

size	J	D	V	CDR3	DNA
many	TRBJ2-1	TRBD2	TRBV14	CASSHIRGLAFNEQFF	TGTGCCAGCAGCCATATAAGGGGACTAGCGTTCAATGAGCAGTTCTTC
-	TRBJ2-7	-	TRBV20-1	CSAIAVGGAYEQYF	TGCAGTGCTATCGCTGTCGGGGGAGCCTACGAGCAGTACTTC
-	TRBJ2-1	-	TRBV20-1	CSARVRGYNEQFF	TGCAGTGCTAGAGTCCGGGGTTACAATGAGCAGTTCTTC
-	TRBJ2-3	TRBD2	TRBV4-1	CASSQDPSGGKFSDTQYF	TGCGCCAGCAGCCAAGACCCCTCGGGGGGAAAATTTTCTGATACGCAGTATTTT
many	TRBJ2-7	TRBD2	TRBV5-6	CASSFRTSGTSYEQYF	TGTGCCAGCAGCTTTAGGACTAGCGGGACCTCCTACGAGCAGTACTTC
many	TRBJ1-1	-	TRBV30	CAWSDDSIRTEAFF	TGTGCCTGGAGCGACGACTCGATTCGAACTGAAGCTTTCTTT
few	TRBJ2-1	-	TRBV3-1	CASSQDWGNEQFF	TGTGCCAGCAGCCAAGATTGGGGCAATGAGCAGTTCTTC
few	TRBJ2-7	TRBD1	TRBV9	CASSAGDRVTYEQYF	TGTGCCAGCAGCGCCGGGGACAGGGTAACCTACGAGCAGTACTTC
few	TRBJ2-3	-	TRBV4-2	CASSQDGQGEADTQYF	TGTGCCAGCAGCCAAGATGGGCAGGGGGAGGCAGATACGCAGTATTTT
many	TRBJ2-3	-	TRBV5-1	CASSLIGVDTQYF	TGCGCCAGCAGCTTGATCGGGGTAGATACGCAGTATTTT
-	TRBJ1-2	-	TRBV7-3	CASSSLIAYGYTF	TGTGCCAGCAGCTCCCTAATCGCCTATGGCTACACCTTC
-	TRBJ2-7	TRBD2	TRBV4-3	CASSQDGVASGGYEQYF	TGCGCCAGCAGCCAAGATGGGGTCGCTAGCGGTGGGTACGAGCAGTACTTC
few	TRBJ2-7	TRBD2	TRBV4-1	CASSQTSGEKNEQYF	TGCGCCAGCAGCCAGACTAGCGGAGAGAAAAACGAGCAGTACTTC
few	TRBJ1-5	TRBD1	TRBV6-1	CASSLTGATQPQHF	TGTGCCAGCAGTCTGACAGGGGCCACTCAGCCCCAGCATTTT
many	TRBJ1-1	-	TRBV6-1	CASSPDPMLGAFF	TGTGCCAGCAGTCCAGACCCTATGCTTGGGGCTTTCTTT
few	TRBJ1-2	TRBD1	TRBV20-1	CSARSGTGRLYGYTF	TGCAGTGCTCGGTCCGGGACAGGGAGACTCTATGGCTACACCTTC
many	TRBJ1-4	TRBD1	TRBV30	CAWGTGGYEKLFF	TGTGCCTGGGGGACAGGGGGGTATGAAAAACTGTTTTTT
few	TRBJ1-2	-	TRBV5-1	CASTPSRIKGSEGYTF	TGCGCCAGCACGCCGTCCCGAATCAAGGGGTCGGAGGGCTACACCTTC
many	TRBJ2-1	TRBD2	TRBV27	CASKVLGRGSSYNEQFF	TGTGCCAGCAAGGTGTTGGGGCGCGGGAGCTCCTACAATGAGCAGTTCTTC
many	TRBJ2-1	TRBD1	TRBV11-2	CASRLTGGLGNEQFF	TGTGCCAGCAGGCTAACAGGGGGCCTAGGAAATGAGCAGTTCTTC
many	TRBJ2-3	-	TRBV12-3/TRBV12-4	CASTETNTDTQYF	TGTGCCAGCACCGAGACAAACACAGATACGCAGTATTTT
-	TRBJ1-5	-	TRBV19	CASTLRGLGNQPQHF	TGTGCCAGTACCCTACGGGGGTTGGGCAATCAGCCCCAGCATTTT
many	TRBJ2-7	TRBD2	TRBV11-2	CASSLASSGNSYEQYF	TGTGCCAGCAGCTTAGCCTCTAGCGGGAACTCCTACGAGCAGTACTTC
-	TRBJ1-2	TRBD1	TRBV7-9	CAGSSPTGLYGYTF	TGTGCCGGCAGTTCTCCGACAGGGCTCTATGGCTACACCTTC
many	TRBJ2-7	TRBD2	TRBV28	CASSKETSGRSYEQYF	TGTGCCAGCAGTAAAGAAACTAGCGGGCGATCCTACGAGCAGTACTTC
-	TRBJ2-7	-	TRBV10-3	CAISETANYEQYF	TGTGCCATCAGTGAAACAGCAAACTACGAGCAGTACTTC
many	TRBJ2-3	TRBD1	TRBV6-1	CASSEEVAGGGDTQYF	TGTGCCAGCAGTGAAGAGGTGGCAGGGGGCGGAGATACGCAGTATTTT
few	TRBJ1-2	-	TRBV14	CASSPGGTAYGYTF	TGTGCCAGCAGCCCCGGCGGGACGGCCTATGGCTACACCTTC
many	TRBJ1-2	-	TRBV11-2	CASSAGHGGYTF	TGTGCCAGCAGCGCGGGCCACGGGGGCTACACCTTC
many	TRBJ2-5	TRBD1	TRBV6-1	CASSRTGGETQYF	TGTGCCAGCAGCCGTACAGGGGGAGAGACCCAGTACTTC
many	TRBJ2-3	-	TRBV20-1	CSARGTSDTQYF	TGCAGTGCCAGGGGCACTTCAGATACGCAGTATTTT
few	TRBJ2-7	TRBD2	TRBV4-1	CASSQITSGIYEQYF	TGCGCCAGCAGCCAAATAACTAGCGGGATCTACGAGCAGTACTTC